The 29 T cell receptor beta chains below were found in one sample sequenced in a study of CD8 T cells in ankylosing spondylitis. MiXCR was run by TCRdb on the 5' RACE reads, yielding one entry per CDR3 protein. The table records around 150,000 distinct CDR3 sequences, about 18% of them present only once. Sequencing was performed on blood, either unsorted or a sorted T cell fraction (not recorded which). These receptors were collected from a male donor with ankylosing spondylitis or in good health (not recorded which).

This clonotype was counted only a few times. The rearrangement joins TRBV5-1 to TRBJ2-3, with 7 bases identical to TRBD2. Trimming removed 7 bases from V and 3 bases from J; junction bases left unmatched: 8. From germline, CDR1 is SGHRS and CDR2 YFSETQ. CDR3 length: 14 amino acids. The CDR3 nucleotides read TGCGCCAGCCGGCCTCTAGCGGCAACAGATACGCAGTATTTT. Its protein product is CASRPLAATDTQYF.

This clonotype was observed many times. V is TRBV29-1 and J is TRBJ2-3; 15 bases map to TRBD2. The V and J ends lost 0 bases and 4 bases, in that order; junction bases with no gene match: 8. This CDR3 has 18 amino acids. CDR1 is SQVTM and CDR2 is ANQGSEA in the germline V gene. CDR3 in amino acids: CSVEDAGLAGGIPDTQYF. The CDR3 region has the DNA TGCAGCGTTGAAGACGCGGGACTAGCGGGAGGAATCCCAGATACGCAGTATTTT.

This clonotype was detected many times. This sequence joins TRBV5-1 and TRBJ1-5; a possible D gene is TRBD1 (5 bases). Trimming removed 0 bases from V and 5 bases from J, with 12 bases in between. This CDR3 comprises 15 residues. Germline V CDR1 and CDR2: SGHRS, YFSETQ. Written as DNA, the CDR3 is TGCGCCAGCAGCTTGGACGGGGGGTCGTATCAGCCCCAGCATTTT. Translation: CASSLDGGSYQPQHF.

The chain is built from TRBV3-1 and TRBJ2-2, with TRBD1 matching 8 bases. The germline V gene has CDR1 LGHDT and CDR2 YNNKEL (reference sequence). With V trimmed by 1 base and J by 2 bases, 9 bases remained unmatched. The CDR3 totals 18 residues. The CDR3 nucleotides are TGTGCCAGCAGCCAAGTGAGAGTGGACAGGGACAACACCGGGGAGCTGTTTTTT. Its protein is CASSQVRVDRDNTGELFF.

J is TRBJ2-1 and V is TRBV7-6; 8 bases match TRBD1. CDR1 is SGHVS and CDR2 is FNYEAQ in the germline V gene. This CDR3 is 15 amino acids long. J gave up 12 bases and V 5 bases, and 15 bases lay outside the gene matches. The CDR3 DNA reads TGTGCCAGCAGCCCCCCTGGACAGGGCGAGAGAGGGCAGTTCTTC. Translation: CASSPPGQGERGQFF.

This clonotype has ten or more counts. V is TRBV11-2 and J is TRBJ2-3; D might be TRBD2 (6 bases). The CDR3 covers 19 residues. The V gene's germline CDR1 is SGHAT and CDR2 FQNNGV. The ends were cut back, 1 base at V and 0 bases at J, with 20 bases in the middle. In DNA, the CDR3 is TGTGCCAGCAGCTTAGGGTTCATGGGGCGGGACCGGAGCACAGATACGCAGTATTTT. It codes for CASSLGFMGRDRSTDTQYF. Using reference TRBV11-2 and TRBJ2-3 for the parts outside the CDR3, the full variable domain is EAGVAQSPRYKIIEKRQSVAFWCNPISGHATLYWYQQILGQGPKLLIQFQNNGVVDDSQLPKDRFSAERLKGVDSTLKIQPAKLEDSAVYLCASSLGFMGRDRSTDTQYFGPGTRLTVL.

This clonotype showed up many times. The V gene is TRBV29-1, the J gene TRBJ2-7; no definite D call. Germline V gives CDR1 SQVTM, CDR2 ANQGSEA. The germline V and J ends were trimmed by 4 bases and 9 bases, with 13 bases remaining between them. This CDR3 is built from 11 residues. The CDR3 here is CSVGTASGQYF. The CDR3 DNA reads as TGCAGCGTTGGGACGGCGTCAGGGCAGTACTTC.

There are many counts of this clonotype. The gene calls are TRBV20-1 and TRBJ2-3, with 10 bases identical to TRBD2. Germline CDR1 reads DFQATT; CDR2 reads SNEGSKA (reference sequence). V lost 1 base, J lost 1 base, and 2 bases stayed unmatched. The CDR3 contains 15 residues. The CDR3 reads CSARGGTSGTDTQYF. The CDR3 nucleotides read TGCAGTGCTAGAGGCGGGACTAGCGGCACAGATACGCAGTATTTT.

This clonotype was recorded a few times. The V call is TRBV20-1, the J call TRBJ1-5; 7 bases fit TRBD1. The CDR3 runs to 15 residues. The V and J ends lost 0 bases and 5 bases, in that order; junction bases with no gene match: 7. The germline gives CDR1 DFQATT, CDR2 SNEGSKA (reference sequence). DNA of the CDR3: TGCAGTGCTAGAGATCCACAGGGGTCATATCAGCCCCAGCATTTT. Its protein is CSARDPQGSYQPQHF.

This clonotype was found many times. The J gene is TRBJ2-3, the V gene TRBV24-1; perhaps TRBD2 as D (5 bases). V lost 0 bases, J lost 2 bases, and 11 bases lay in between. There are 16 residues in the CDR3. Germline V gene data show CDR1 as KGHDR and CDR2 as SFDVKD. CDR3 residues: CATSDLRSGDTDTQYF. DNA of the CDR3: TGTGCCACCAGTGATTTGCGAAGCGGCGACACAGATACGCAGTATTTT.

The chain links TRBV20-1 to TRBJ2-4; tentative D call: TRBD2 (5 bases). The length of the CDR3 is 16 residues. Germline CDR1 and CDR2: DFQATT and SNEGSKA (reference sequence). Deletions cut 1 base from V and 3 bases from J, with 16 bases between. DNA of the CDR3: TGCAGTGCTAGAGTCGAGTCGGGAATTGTCAAAAACATTCAGTACTTC. Translated, it gives CSARVESGIVKNIQYF.

The rearrangement joins TRBV20-1 to TRBJ1-5; 7 nucleotides match TRBD1. V lost 3 bases to trimming and J lost 3 bases; unmatched junction nucleotides: 11. This CDR3 is 16 amino acids long. Per germline, CDR1 DFQATT and CDR2 SNEGSKA (reference sequence). The CDR3 nucleotides are TGCAGTGCTAGGAGGATCACAGGGGACTTCAATCAGCCCCAGCATTTT. It translates to CSARRITGDFNQPQHF.

In its sample, this clonotype was seen a few times. CDR3 loop: CSASPIGGTIIEQYF. CDR3 nucleotide sequence: TGCAGTGCTTCCCCGATAGGCGGGACTATTATCGAGCAGTACTTC. V usage is TRBV20-1 and J usage is TRBJ2-7; 7 bases map to TRBD2. Germline assignment: CDR1 DFQATT and CDR2 SNEGSKA (reference sequence). The CDR3 is made up of 15 amino acids. V lost 5 bases and J lost 6; bases outside the gene matches: 16.

This clonotype was counted at least ten times. J is TRBJ2-2 and V is TRBV9; D uncertain. Trimming left V 0 bases short and J 2 bases short, with 8 bases between. The CDR3 is 15 residues long. Germline loops: CDR1 SGDLS, CDR2 YYNGEE. The CDR3 reads CASSVASDNTGELFF. The CDR3 coding sequence is TGTGCCAGCAGCGTAGCTTCCGATAACACCGGGGAGCTGTTTTTT. Drawing the rest from reference TRBV9 and TRBJ2-2, the complete variable domain is DSGVTQTPKHLITATGQRVTLRCSPRSGDLSVYWYQQSLDQGLQFLIQYYNGEERAKGNILERFSAQQFPDLHSELNLSSLELGDSALYFCASSVASDNTGELFFGEGSRLTVL.

This clonotype was detected many times. The chain couples TRBV5-1 to TRBJ2-2; 12 bases match TRBD2. There are 16 residues in the CDR3. The V segment lost 4 bases and the J segment 4 bases; nucleotides outside the gene matches: 5. Per germline, CDR1 SGHRS and CDR2 YFSETQ. The CDR3 bases are TGCGCCAGCAGCCCGACTAGCGGGAGAGGCACCGGGGAGCTGTTTTTT. This gives the protein CASSPTSGRGTGELFF.

This clonotype came up a few times. This rearrangement joins TRBV7-6 to TRBJ2-5; D might be TRBD2 (6 bases). Trimming took 5 bases from V and 1 from J, leaving 11 bases between them. This CDR3 has 14 amino acids. Germline lookup yields CDR1 SGHVS and CDR2 FNYEAQ. Written as DNA, the CDR3 is TGTGCCAGCAGCGTGGGGGGACTCCAAGAGACCCAGTACTTC. It yields the protein CASSVGGLQETQYF. Together with reference TRBV7-6 and TRBJ2-5, the CDR3 gives the full variable domain: GAGVSQSPRYKVTKRGQDVALRCDPISGHVSLYWYRQALGQGPEFLTYFNYEAQQDKSGLPNDRFSAERPEGSISTLTIQRTEQRDSAMYRCASSVGGLQETQYFGPGTRLLVL.

The chain uses TRBV6-5 and TRBJ1-1; D is perhaps TRBD1 (5 bases). Germline V gene sequence: CDR1 MNHEY, CDR2 SVGAGI. V dropped 0 bases and J dropped 1 base, with 9 bases sitting between them. This CDR3 region has 15 residues. CDR3 loop: CASSYSVGANTEAFF. The DNA for the CDR3 is TGTGCCAGCAGTTACTCGGTAGGGGCGAACACTGAAGCTTTCTTT.

This clonotype turned up a few times. The J gene is TRBJ2-7, the V gene TRBV10-1; 7 bases map to TRBD1. Germline CDR1 is WNHNN and CDR2 is SYGVQD (reference sequence). This CDR3 comprises 13 residues. J was trimmed by 2 bases and V by 7 bases; bases with no gene match: 5. CDR3 loop: CASTGTVTYEQYF. In DNA form, the CDR3 reads TGCGCCAGCACCGGGACAGTCACCTACGAGCAGTACTTC.

This clonotype was recorded many times. The CDR3: CATSDPGSTDTQYF. In DNA, the CDR3 is TGTGCCACCAGTGACCCGGGTTCAACAGATACGCAGTATTTT. This chain connects TRBV24-1 to TRBJ2-3; no reliable D call. CDR1 is KGHDR, CDR2 SFDVKD, per germline. V was shortened by 4 bases and J by 3 bases, with 10 bases between the two germline ends. The CDR3 loop spans 14 amino acids.

The V gene is TRBV7-9, the J gene TRBJ2-5, with D uncertain. Trimming stripped 1 base from V and 4 bases from J, with 22 bases between. This CDR3 has 18 amino acids. Germline V gene lookup returns CDR1 SEHNR and CDR2 FQNEAQ (reference sequence). Written as DNA, the CDR3 is TGTGCCAGCAGCTTAGGCCCAGGTCTAGGTTCCGGTTCAGAGACCCAGTACTTC. This translates into CASSLGPGLGSGSETQYF.

This clonotype showed up many times. This rearrangement joins TRBV24-1 to TRBJ2-3, with D maybe TRBD2 (6 bases). The germline V gene has CDR1 KGHDR and CDR2 SFDVKD. CDR3 length: 15 amino acids. V lost 1 base and J lost 1, with 8 bases in between. The CDR3 DNA sequence: TGTGCCACCAGTGATTTCGGCGGGGGCACAGATACGCAGTATTTT. Its translation is CATSDFGGGTDTQYF.

This rearrangement joins TRBV4-2 to TRBJ2-5, with D tentatively TRBD2 (5 bases). The CDR3 runs 15 residues. V dropped 4 bases and J dropped 2 bases, with 14 bases sitting between them. Germline V gene sequence: CDR1 LGHNA, CDR2 YNFKEQ. CDR3 amino acids: CASSPYGLMQETQYF. The CDR3 DNA reads as TGTGCCAGCAGCCCGTACGGACTGATGCAAGAGACCCAGTACTTC.

This clonotype showed up many times. This chain links TRBV28 with TRBJ2-3; D is possibly TRBD1 (6 bases). The CDR3 contains 15 residues. Trimming took 5 bases from V and 6 from J, leaving 18 bases between them. Germline V lookup: CDR1 MDHEN, CDR2 SYDVKM. The CDR3 DNA follows: TGTGCCAGCAGTCGTGGAGCAGGGGAACAGGATACGCAGTATTTT. It encodes CASSRGAGEQDTQYF.

This clonotype was counted ten times or more. The J gene is TRBJ2-5, the V gene TRBV12-3 or TRBV12-4; D remains ambiguous. CDR3 length equals 12 residues. V gave up 7 bases and J gave up 0 bases, with 6 bases separating them. Here the CDR3 reads CASKRNQETQYF. The DNA of the CDR3 is TGTGCCAGCAAGAGAAACCAAGAGACCCAGTACTTC.

This clonotype showed up many times. This chain connects TRBV5-1 to TRBJ2-1; weak D call: TRBD1 (6 bases). Germline loops: CDR1 SGHRS, CDR2 YFSETQ. The CDR3 has 14 amino acids. Between the trimmed V and J ends, which lost 5 bases and 2 bases, there was a span of 11 bases. The CDR3 sequence: CASSSGQPYNEQFF. The CDR3 bases are TGCGCCAGCAGTTCCGGACAGCCCTACAATGAGCAGTTCTTC.

There are many counts of this clonotype. The rearrangement links TRBV10-3 to TRBJ1-1; no clear D gene. The CDR3 totals 14 residues. Between the trimmed V and J ends, which lost 7 bases and 6 bases, there was a span of 18 bases. The germline CDR1 and CDR2 sequences are ENHRY and SYGVKD. CDR3 nucleotide sequence: TGTGCCATCACAAGGACGACCACGGACTCTGAAGCTTTCTTT. It codes for CAITRTTTDSEAFF.

This clonotype showed up many times. The chain carries TRBV7-2 and TRBJ1-1; TRBD1 might be the D (5 bases). The CDR3 contains 14 residues. V was clipped by 5 bases and J by 0 bases, with 10 bases between them. Per germline, CDR1 SGHTA and CDR2 FQGNSA. The CDR3 protein is CASSGQTVNTEAFF. The CDR3 DNA follows: TGTGCCAGCAGCGGGCAGACAGTGAACACTGAAGCTTTCTTT.

This rearrangement joins TRBV12-3 or TRBV12-4 to TRBJ1-1; D is uncertain. The V end lost 7 bases, the J end lost 5 bases, and 14 bases lay between the germline ends. The CDR3 consists of 13 residues. The CDR3 here is CASTVDTGTEAFF. CDR3 nucleotide sequence: TGTGCCAGCACCGTAGACACTGGTACTGAAGCTTTCTTT.

The rearrangement links TRBV5-1 to TRBJ2-1; 7 positions agree with TRBD2. V was pared by 1 base and J by 0 bases, with 4 bases of the junction left unmatched. The CDR3 runs 16 residues. The germline CDR1 and CDR2 sequences are SGHRS and YFSETQ. CDR3 DNA: TGCGCCAGCAGCTTGTGGGGGGAGGGCTCCTACAATGAGCAGTTCTTC. Its protein product is CASSLWGEGSYNEQFF.